These 18 T cell receptor beta chains were sequenced from one sample in a study of T-cell memory formation after mild COVID-19. TCRdb itself ran the 5' RACE reads through MiXCR, one entry per CDR3 protein. The table has over 500,000 distinct CDR3 sequences, 17% seen once. What was sequenced was PBMCs or a T cell subset sorted from them (not recorded which). These receptors were collected from an adult woman who had mild COVID-19 (a few samples of this study predate the infection). Cell type and time point are not known.

This clonotype was observed many times. V gene TRBV5-1 combines with J gene TRBJ1-2, with TRBD1 as a possible D gene (5 bases). Germline assignment: CDR1 SGHRS and CDR2 YFSETQ. This CDR3 region has 12 residues. The V end lost 3 bases, the J end lost 5 bases, and 8 bases lay between the germline ends. CDR3 sequence reads: CASSSAGYGYTF. In nucleotides, the CDR3 is TGCGCCAGCAGCTCTGCAGGGTATGGCTACACCTTC.

This chain joins TRBV7-6 and TRBJ1-1, with D perhaps matching TRBD1 (5 bases). V lost 5 bases, J lost 1 base, and 17 bases lay in between. Germline CDR1 SGHVS, CDR2 FNYEAQ. The CDR3 covers 16 residues. This CDR3 is CASSPRQITQNTEAFF. The CDR3 nucleotides read TGTGCCAGCAGCCCACGACAGATCACACAGAACACTGAAGCTTTCTTT.

This clonotype was seen a few times. V is TRBV12-5 and J is TRBJ2-3; D call uncertain. The germline CDR1 and CDR2 sequences are LGHNT and FRNRAP. V was trimmed by 3 bases and J by 7 bases, leaving 11 bases between them. CDR3 length equals 13 residues. The DNA of the CDR3 is TGTGCTAGTGGTTTAGTACTTGGAAATACGCAGTATTTT. Its translation: CASGLVLGNTQYF. Full variable domain (rest looked up from reference TRBV12-5 and TRBJ2-3): DARVTQTPRHKVTEMGQEVTMRCQPILGHNTVFWYRQTMMQGLELLAYFRNRAPLDDSGMPKDRFSAEMPDATLATLKIQPSEPRDSAVYFCASGLVLGNTQYFGPGTRLTVL.

The CDR3 reads CASSDDRGLGRNEQFF. CDR3 coding DNA: TGTGCCAGCAGCGATGACAGGGGTTTGGGACGGAATGAGCAGTTCTTC. V and J are TRBV9 and TRBJ2-1; 8 bases map to TRBD1. Germline loops: CDR1 SGDLS, CDR2 YYNGEE. Losses at the gene ends were 3 bases for V and 7 bases for J; bases not matched to a gene: 12. The CDR3 consists of 16 residues.

This clonotype was counted only a few times. The gene calls are TRBV7-2 and TRBJ2-7, with TRBD1 matching over 8 bases. In germline, CDR1 is SGHTA, CDR2 FQGNSA. This CDR3 has 15 amino acids. V lost 5 bases to trimming and J lost 7 bases; unmatched junction nucleotides: 13. CDR3 region: CASSRPGGERGEQYF. Written as DNA, the CDR3 is TGTGCCAGCAGCCGCCCAGGGGGCGAGAGGGGAGAGCAGTACTTC.

CDR3 residues: CASSRRKDLSGNTIYF. The CDR3 bases are TGTGCCAGCAGCCGTAGAAAGGACCTCTCTGGAAACACCATATATTTT. The V call is TRBV12-3 or TRBV12-4, the J call TRBJ1-3; no definite D call. Between the trimmed V and J ends, which lost 6 bases and 0 bases, there was a span of 15 bases. The CDR3 loop spans 16 amino acids.

This chain joins TRBV6-5 and TRBJ1-1; D is unresolved. Germline V gene sequence: CDR1 MNHEY, CDR2 SVGAGI. The CDR3 runs to 12 residues. With 6 bases removed from V and 2 bases from J, the gap between germline ends came to 7 bases. CDR3 DNA: TGTGCCAGCAGCCAATTAAACACTGAAGCTTTCTTT. It translates to CASSQLNTEAFF.

This chain joins TRBV5-1 and TRBJ1-1; possibly TRBD1 for D (6 bases). The germline V gene has CDR1 SGHRS and CDR2 YFSETQ. CDR3 length equals 15 residues. The V end was cut by 0 bases, the J end by 1 base, with 10 bases between. The CDR3 region is CASSLGTQGNTEAFF. The CDR3 nucleotides read TGCGCCAGCAGCTTGGGGACACAGGGGAACACTGAAGCTTTCTTT.

The chain joins TRBV20-1 to TRBJ1-1; TRBD1 matches at 7 bases. The ends lost 3 bases at V and 0 bases at J; junction bases unmatched: 4. CDR1 and CDR2 (germline): DFQATT, SNEGSKA (reference sequence). The CDR3 has 14 residues. The chain's CDR3 is CSARKGAMNTEAFF. In DNA, the CDR3 is TGCAGTGCTAGGAAGGGGGCCATGAACACTGAAGCTTTCTTT.

J is TRBJ2-6 and V is TRBV30; the match to TRBD1 covers 8 bases. The CDR3 length is 16 residues. Germline V gene sequence: CDR1 GTSNPN, CDR2 SVGIG (reference sequence). V was clipped by 1 base and J by 1 base; unmatched bases: 3. The CDR3 sequence is CAWSGGQVSGANVLTF. The CDR3 coding sequence is TGTGCCTGGAGTGGGGGACAGGTATCTGGGGCCAACGTCCTGACTTTC.

The chain joins TRBV24-1 to TRBJ2-3; D gene uncertain. The CDR3 totals 12 residues. In germline, CDR1 is KGHDR, CDR2 SFDVKD. V lost 7 bases and J lost 2, with 6 bases in between. The CDR3 DNA sequence: TGTGCCACCAGCGGGCTCACAGATACGCAGTATTTT. Translated, it gives CATSGLTDTQYF.

The chain combines TRBV6-6 with TRBJ1-5; D is possibly TRBD1 (6 bases). This CDR3 spans 12 amino acids. CDR1 is MNHNY and CDR2 is SVGAGI in the germline V gene (reference sequence). The CDR3 bases are TGTGCTGGGGGGGCCCGCAATCAGCCCCAGCATTTT. As protein: CAGGARNQPQHF.

The chain is built from TRBV25-1 and TRBJ1-1; TRBD1 matches at 7 bases. CDR1 and CDR2 from the germline V gene are MGHDK and SYGVNS. J gave up 5 bases and V 2 bases, and 8 bases lay outside the gene matches. The CDR3 length is 15 residues. The CDR3: CASSEVEGASTEAFF. The CDR3 DNA reads TGTGCCAGCAGTGAAGTTGAGGGGGCGAGTACTGAAGCTTTCTTT.

This sequence joins TRBV5-1 and TRBJ2-7; possibly TRBD1 for D (6 bases). Germline V gene sequence: CDR1 SGHRS, CDR2 YFSETQ. The CDR3 length is 14 residues. Trimming shortened V by 5 bases and J by 5 bases, and 17 bases separated the two germline ends. CDR3 sequence reads: CASSFGDTAHEQYF. The CDR3 nucleotides read TGCGCCAGCAGTTTTGGGGACACCGCCCACGAGCAGTACTTC.

The V call is TRBV21-1, the J call TRBJ2-1; the table's D call of TRBD2 was not tested on the DNA. TRBV21-1 is designated a pseudogene. The CDR3 covers 14 residues. The CDR3 nucleotides read TGTGCCAGCCTCCCAGAGTCTTCGAACAATGAGCAGTTCTTC. It encodes CASLPESSNNEQFF.

The chain combines TRBV3-1 with TRBJ2-2, with unresolved D. The V end was cut by 1 base, the J end by 1 base, with 4 bases between. Germline-derived CDR1 and CDR2 are LGHDT and YNNKEL (reference sequence). The CDR3 totals 14 residues. The CDR3 nucleotides read TGTGCCAGCAGCCAAGTGCAGAACACCGGGGAGCTGTTTTTT. Amino acids: CASSQVQNTGELFF.

The chain has TRBV9 and TRBJ1-5; no definite D call. Germline loops: CDR1 SGDLS, CDR2 YYNGEE. CDR3 length: 15 residues. Trimming removed 1 base at V and 1 base at J, with 9 bases between. In DNA form, the CDR3 reads TGTGCCAGCAGCGTATCAGGCAACAGCAATCAGCCCCAGCATTTT. Translated, it gives CASSVSGNSNQPQHF.

This sequence joins TRBV7-9 and TRBJ2-7; D not resolved. The CDR3 runs 14 residues. The germline V and J ends were trimmed by 2 bases and 1 base, with 9 bases remaining between them. CDR1 SEHNR and CDR2 FQNEAQ come from the germline V gene (reference sequence). In DNA form, the CDR3 reads TGTGCCAGCAGCTTACACTTGGGATCCTACGAGCAGTACTTC. It translates to CASSLHLGSYEQYF. The full variable domain, completed using reference TRBV7-9 and TRBJ2-7, is DTGVSQNPRHKITKRGQNVTFRCDPISEHNRLYWYRQTLGQGPEFLTYFQNEAQLEKSRLLSDRFSAERPKGSFSTLEIQRTEQGDSAMYLCASSLHLGSYEQYFGPGTRLTVT.